The 29 T cell receptor beta chains reported below all come from one sample, sequenced in a study of blood T cell repertoires in COVID-19. Profiled with immunoSEQ multiplex PCR; TCRdb holds only in-frame clones, not every one. Here the sample spans some 240,000 clones, around 85% being singletons. Input material: peripheral blood. These receptors came from a woman over 75 with acute or convalescent COVID-19.

This clone was seen only a few times. Here the CDR3 DNA reads TGCGCCAGCAGCTTGGGGACAGGGAATGAAAAACTGTTTTTT. The encoded protein is CASSLGTGNEKLFF. V gene TRBV5-1 combines with J gene TRBJ1-4, with TRBD1 matching 8 bases. V was clipped by 0 bases and J by 5 bases; unmatched bases: 0. Germline V CDR1 and CDR2: SGHRS, YFSETQ. The CDR3 runs 14 residues.

In this sample, this clone turned up many times. CDR3 bases: TGTGCCAGCAGCTTGGACAGTTCCTACGAGCAGTACTTC. As protein: CASSLDSSYEQYF. J is TRBJ2-7 and V is TRBV11-2, with D possibly being TRBD1 (6 bases). Trimming took 3 bases from V and 1 from J, leaving 7 bases between them. Germline V gene data show CDR1 as SGHAT and CDR2 as FQNNGV. This CDR3 comprises 13 residues.

The rearrangement uses TRBV2 and TRBJ2-1; D unresolved. V dropped 6 bases and J dropped 5 bases, with 5 bases sitting between them. The CDR3 extends over 11 amino acids. In germline, CDR1 is SNHLY, CDR2 FYNNEI. This chain's CDR3 is CASSGDNEQFF. In DNA form, the CDR3 reads TGTGCCAGCAGCGGAGACAATGAGCAGTTCTTC.

Concerning this clone itself: Other nucleotide sequences in the sample specify the same CDR3. CDR3 amino acids: CASSYPRTGVNYEQYF. In nucleotides, the CDR3 is TGTGCCAGCAGTTACCCCCGGACAGGGGTAAACTACGAGCAGTACTTC. The J gene is TRBJ2-7, the V gene TRBV6-6; TRBD1 aligns across 9 bases. Germline CDR1 and CDR2: MNHNY and SVGAGI (reference sequence). After removal of 2 bases from V and 3 bases from J, the junction contained 8 bases not matched to a gene. The CDR3 has 16 amino acids.

In this sample, this clone turned up once. This chain uses TRBV5-1 with TRBJ1-2; D not resolved. Germline values: CDR1 SGHRS, CDR2 YFSETQ. The CDR3 spans 17 residues. Trimming stripped 4 bases from V and 0 bases from J, with 19 bases between. CDR3 sequence (DNA): TGCGCCAGCAGCCTGGGTTGGACGGCGGGGACTAACTATGGCTACACCTTC. Its protein is CASSLGWTAGTNYGYTF.

The chain is built from TRBV19 and TRBJ1-5, with a weak D call TRBD1 (5 bases). Germline values: CDR1 LNHDA, CDR2 SQIVND (reference sequence). V was pared by 6 bases and J by 7 bases, with 19 bases between. CDR3 size: 15 residues. The CDR3 nucleotides read TGTGCCAGTAGCAGTCACGCGGGGGAACGACAGCCCCAGCATTTT. Encoded protein: CASSSHAGERQPQHF. The full variable domain, rest sourced from reference TRBV19 and TRBJ1-5, is DGGITQSPKYLFRKEGQNVTLSCEQNLNHDAMYWYRQDPGQGLRLIYYSQIVNDFQKGDIAEGYSVSREKKESFPLTVTSAQKNPTAFYLCASSSHAGERQPQHFGDGTRLSIL.

The V call is TRBV27, the J call TRBJ1-3; the D gene is possibly TRBD1 (6 bases). This CDR3 region has 16 residues. Trimming left V 6 bases short and J 0 bases short, with 15 bases between. Germline V gene data show CDR1 as MNHEY and CDR2 as SMNVEV (reference sequence). CDR3 in DNA: TGTGCCAGCAGCCCTATAGGGGGACACTCTGGAAACACCATATATTTT. As protein: CASSPIGGHSGNTIYF.

The genes are TRBV28 and TRBJ1-6; D is undetermined. This CDR3 has 12 amino acids. Trimming removed 8 bases at V and 14 bases at J, with 16 bases between. Germline CDR1 reads MDHEN; CDR2 reads SYDVKM. The CDR3 region has the DNA TGTGCCAGCGCGCCCACCCCGGTCACCCTCCACTTT. It encodes CASAPTPVTLHF.

The V and J genes are TRBV2 and TRBJ2-6, with D maybe TRBD2 (5 bases). The germline gives CDR1 SNHLY, CDR2 FYNNEI. The CDR3 covers 16 residues. Trimming took off 4 bases at V and 0 bases at J, with 10 bases between the two ends. The CDR3 region is CASSAGRPSGANVLTF. DNA for the CDR3: TGTGCCAGCAGTGCGGGGAGACCCTCTGGGGCCAACGTCCTGACTTTC.

The rearrangement uses TRBV24-1 and TRBJ2-3; no reliable D call. Germline V lookup: CDR1 KGHDR, CDR2 SFDVKD. This CDR3 is 11 amino acids long. V dropped 9 bases and J dropped 6 bases, with 9 bases sitting between them. As DNA, the CDR3 is TGTGCCACCGCCAGGTGGGATACGCAGTATTTT. This codes for CATARWDTQYF.

V usage is TRBV7-9 and J usage is TRBJ1-3; D uncertain. Trimming cost V 7 bases and J 0 bases, with 13 bases left between them. The CDR3 is 15 amino acids. The germline V gene has CDR1 SEHNR and CDR2 FQNEAQ (reference sequence). CDR3 sequence: CASIWEGSSGNTIYF. DNA of the CDR3: TGTGCCAGCATATGGGAGGGAAGCTCTGGAAACACCATATATTTT.

This clone has just a few counts. The chain links TRBV28 to TRBJ1-4; D is unclear. Germline V CDR1 and CDR2: MDHEN, SYDVKM. The CDR3 contains 13 residues. Deletions cut 5 bases from V and 8 bases from J, with 12 bases between. Here the CDR3 DNA reads TGTGCCAGCAGTCGGGTGCCTAGGGAAAAACTGTTTTTT. Encoded protein: CASSRVPREKLFF.

The chain combines TRBV30 with TRBJ1-6; 7 positions match TRBD1. V gave up 3 bases and J gave up 7 bases; unmatched junction bases: 3. CDR1 and CDR2 (germline): GTSNPN, SVGIG (reference sequence). The CDR3 is 13 residues long. The chain's CDR3 is CAWSGTANSPLHF. CDR3 DNA: TGTGCCTGGAGCGGGACAGCCAATTCACCCCTCCACTTT.

This clone was recorded a few times. The CDR3 DNA reads TGTGCCAGCAGCCAAGAAGGGAGCACCCAAGAGACCCAGTACTTC. This encodes CASSQEGSTQETQYF. The chain has TRBV4-2 and TRBJ2-5; tentatively, D is TRBD2 (5 bases). V gave up 0 bases and J gave up 1 base, with 9 bases separating them. Germline CDR1 and CDR2: LGHNA and YNFKEQ. The CDR3 loop spans 15 amino acids.

The CDR3 bases are TGTGCCAGCAGCCAGGTGCGAGTCTCTGGGGCCAACGTCCTGACTTTC. Its protein product is CASSQVRVSGANVLTF. This sequence joins TRBV3-1 (or the pseudogene TRBV3-2) and TRBJ2-6; D uncertain. Per germline, CDR1 LGHDT and CDR2 YNNKEL (reference sequence). The CDR3 has 16 amino acids. V lost 3 bases to trimming and J lost 0 bases, with 9 bases between them.

This clone appeared a few times. This chain uses TRBV5-4 with TRBJ1-6, with 10 bases that match TRBD1. This CDR3 is built from 15 residues. V was clipped by 3 bases and J by 9 bases; unmatched bases: 6. Per the germline V gene, CDR1 is SGHNT and CDR2 is YYREEE (reference sequence). The CDR3 coding sequence is TGTGCCAGCAGCTCCGGACAGGGGGGCGGTTCACCCCTCCACTTT. Protein: CASSSGQGGGSPLHF.

The chain has TRBV10-3 and TRBJ1-4, with a weak D call TRBD1 (6 bases). Trimming shortened V by 4 bases and J by 8 bases, and 17 bases separated the two germline ends. This CDR3 spans 15 amino acids. Germline lookup yields CDR1 ENHRY and CDR2 SYGVKD. CDR3 DNA sequence: TGTGCCATCAGTGGGGACGGACAGACGCGAGAAAAACTGTTTTTT. This gives the protein CAISGDGQTREKLFF.

V usage is TRBV6-6 and J usage is TRBJ2-7, with 9 bases that match TRBD1. CDR3 length: 14 amino acids. Per germline, CDR1 MNHNY and CDR2 SVGAGI (reference sequence). J lost 7 bases, V lost 5 bases, and 9 bases had no gene match. DNA of the CDR3: TGTGCCAGCAGTAAAGGACAGGGGCACTGGGAGCAGTACTTC. Residues: CASSKGQGHWEQYF.

This clone was observed once. This chain links TRBV7-8 with TRBJ1-1; D gene ambiguous. Per germline, CDR1 SGHVS and CDR2 FQNEAQ. The CDR3 totals 13 residues. V lost 3 bases and J lost 1, with 6 bases in between. The DNA for the CDR3 is TGTGCCAGCAGCTTGGCGGGGAACACTGAAGCTTTCTTT. Encoded protein: CASSLAGNTEAFF.

This chain links TRBV6-4 with TRBJ1-3; 7 nucleotides line up with TRBD1. The length of the CDR3 is 15 residues. After removal of 6 bases from V and 3 bases from J, the junction contained 8 bases not matched to a gene. Germline V gene lookup returns CDR1 MRHNA and CDR2 SNTAGT. The CDR3 here is CASRLPDRVGNTIYF. CDR3 bases: TGTGCCAGCAGACTTCCTGACAGGGTTGGAAACACCATATATTTT.

V gene TRBV5-6 combines with J gene TRBJ2-1, with 13 bases that match TRBD2. J lost 3 bases, V lost 5 bases, and 8 bases had no gene match. Germline CDR1 SGHDT, CDR2 YYEEEE. The CDR3 length is 17 residues. The CDR3: CASRRRLAGGNYNEQFF. CDR3 bases: TGTGCCAGCAGGAGGAGACTAGCGGGGGGCAACTACAATGAGCAGTTCTTC. Full variable domain (rest looked up from reference TRBV5-6 and TRBJ2-1): DAGVTQSPTHLIKTRGQQVTLRCSPKSGHDTVSWYQQALGQGPQFIFQYYEEEERQRGNFPDRFSGHQFPNYSSELNVNALLLGDSALYLCASRRRLAGGNYNEQFFGPGTRLTVL.

The chain joins TRBV30 to TRBJ1-1, with 7 positions matching TRBD1. The CDR3 runs to 16 residues. Germline V lookup: CDR1 GTSNPN, CDR2 SVGIG (reference sequence). V lost 0 bases to trimming and J lost 6 bases; unmatched junction nucleotides: 13. The chain's CDR3 is CAWSVRGGAFIAEAFF. The CDR3 DNA sequence: TGTGCCTGGAGTGTCCGAGGGGGCGCGTTTATTGCTGAAGCTTTCTTT.

The chain has TRBV5-1 and TRBJ2-1; tentatively, D is TRBD1 (6 bases). CDR1 and CDR2 from the germline V gene are SGHRS and YFSETQ. V shed 4 bases and J shed 8 bases, with 16 bases lying between them. The CDR3 extends over 14 amino acids. The CDR3 sequence: CASSRTTGPYEQFF. The CDR3 DNA reads TGCGCCAGCAGCCGAACAACAGGGCCGTATGAGCAGTTCTTC.

V usage is TRBV6-2 or TRBV6-3 and J usage is TRBJ1-2; D unclear. The V gene's germline CDR1 is MNHEY and CDR2 SVGEGT. The length of the CDR3 is 12 residues. V was clipped by 4 bases and J by 6 bases, with 9 bases between them. The CDR3 DNA reads as TGTGCCAGCAGTTTCCACCCGGATGGCTACACCTTC. Translation gives CASSFHPDGYTF.

This clone was detected only a few times. This chain uses TRBV11-1 with TRBJ1-6; 7 bases are shared with TRBD1. The J segment lost 7 bases and the V segment lost 5 bases, leaving 8 bases of the junction unmatched. The germline gives CDR1 SGHAT, CDR2 FQDESV (reference sequence). The CDR3 is 15 residues long. This CDR3 is CASSPKQGTNSPLHF. Here the CDR3 DNA reads TGTGCCAGCAGCCCAAAACAGGGGACAAATTCACCCCTCCACTTT.

J is TRBJ2-7 and V is TRBV28; the D gene is possibly TRBD1 (5 bases). V gave up 4 bases and J gave up 6 bases, with 25 bases separating them. The CDR3 sequence is 17 residues long. Germline values: CDR1 MDHEN, CDR2 SYDVKM. The CDR3 loop is CASSSHPGHALNFEQYF. Here the CDR3 DNA reads TGTGCCAGCAGTTCCCACCCCGGACACGCGCTGAACTTCGAGCAGTACTTC.

The chain joins TRBV6-5 to TRBJ2-5, with TRBD2 matching over 7 bases. Germline V gene data show CDR1 as MNHEY and CDR2 as SVGAGI. With V trimmed by 0 bases and J by 0 bases, 4 bases remained unmatched. This CDR3 has 16 residues. CDR3 DNA sequence: TGTGCCAGCAGTTACTCGTGGGGGGGGTACCAAGAGACCCAGTACTTC. Its protein is CASSYSWGGYQETQYF.

This clone was detected a few times. The V call is TRBV19, the J call TRBJ1-1; maybe TRBD1 (5 bases). Germline CDR1 LNHDA, CDR2 SQIVND (reference sequence). Deletions cut 6 bases from V and 4 bases from J, with 6 bases between. The CDR3 is 11 residues long. CDR3 in DNA: TGTGCCAGTAGAGACAGCACTGAAGCTTTCTTT. Translation: CASRDSTEAFF.

The chain links TRBV28 to TRBJ2-5; 7 nucleotides match TRBD1. The CDR3 has 15 amino acids. The trim removed 4 bases at V and 4 bases at J, leaving 9 bases unmatched. Germline CDR1 reads MDHEN; CDR2 reads SYDVKM. The CDR3 DNA sequence: TGTGCCAGCAGTTCCCGGAGCCCAGGGGGAGAGACCCAGTACTTC. Translation: CASSSRSPGGETQYF.